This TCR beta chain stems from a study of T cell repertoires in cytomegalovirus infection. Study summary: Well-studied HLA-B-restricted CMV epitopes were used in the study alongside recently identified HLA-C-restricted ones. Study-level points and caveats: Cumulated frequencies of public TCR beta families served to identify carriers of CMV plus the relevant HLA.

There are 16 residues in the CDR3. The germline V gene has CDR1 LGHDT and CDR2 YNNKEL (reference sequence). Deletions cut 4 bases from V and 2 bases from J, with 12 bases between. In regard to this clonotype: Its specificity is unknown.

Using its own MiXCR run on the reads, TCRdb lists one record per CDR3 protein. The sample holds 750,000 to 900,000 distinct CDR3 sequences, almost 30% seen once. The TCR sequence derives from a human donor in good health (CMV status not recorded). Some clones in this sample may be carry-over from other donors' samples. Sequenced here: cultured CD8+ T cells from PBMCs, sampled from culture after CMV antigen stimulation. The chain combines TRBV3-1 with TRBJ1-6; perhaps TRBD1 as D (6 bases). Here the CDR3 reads CASSPQGLAYNSPLHF. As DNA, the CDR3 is TGTGCCAGCAGCCCACAGGGTTTGGCCTATAATTCACCCCTCCACTTT.